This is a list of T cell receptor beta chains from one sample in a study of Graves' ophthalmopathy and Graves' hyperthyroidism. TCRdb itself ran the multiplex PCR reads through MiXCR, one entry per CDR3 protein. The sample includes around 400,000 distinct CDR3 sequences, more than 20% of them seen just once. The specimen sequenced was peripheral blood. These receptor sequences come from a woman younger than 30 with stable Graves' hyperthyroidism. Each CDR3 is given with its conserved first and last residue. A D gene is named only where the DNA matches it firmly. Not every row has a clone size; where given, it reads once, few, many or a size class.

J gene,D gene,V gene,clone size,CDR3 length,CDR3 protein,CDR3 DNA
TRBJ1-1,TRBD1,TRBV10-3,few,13,CAISVTPGQGAFF,TGTGCCATCAGTGTTACGCCGGGACAGGGAGCTTTCTTT
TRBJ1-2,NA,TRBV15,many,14,CATSLMMGDYGYTF,TGTGCCACCAGCCTTATGATGGGCGACTATGGCTACACCTTC
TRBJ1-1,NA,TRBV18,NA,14,CASSPTSGNTEAFF,TGTGCCAGCTCACCTACCTCAGGGAACACTGAAGCTTTCTTT
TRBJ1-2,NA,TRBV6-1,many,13,CASSSPRGYGYTF,TGTGCCAGCAGTAGCCCTAGGGGCTATGGCTACACCTTC
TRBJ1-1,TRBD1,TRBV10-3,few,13,CATWGTGITEAFF,TGTGCCACGTGGGGGACAGGAATCACTGAAGCTTTCTTT
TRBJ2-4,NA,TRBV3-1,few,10,CASSPNIQYF,TGTGCCAGCAGCCCGAACATTCAGTACTTC
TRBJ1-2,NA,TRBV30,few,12,CAQRGSGYGYTF,TGTGCCCAAAGGGGTTCAGGCTATGGCTACACCTTC
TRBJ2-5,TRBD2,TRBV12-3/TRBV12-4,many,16,CASSWVVGGSAETQYF,TGTGCCAGCAGTTGGGTAGTGGGGGGGTCGGCGGAGACCCAGTACTTC
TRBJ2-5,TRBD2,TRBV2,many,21,CASSERTGTTRGEIPRVTQYF,TGTGCCAGCAGTGAACGAACCGGGACTACCCGGGGGGAGATACCAAGAGTGACCCAGTACTTC
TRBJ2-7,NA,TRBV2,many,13,CASTGPGNYEQYF,TGTGCCAGCACAGGCCCAGGGAACTACGAGCAGTACTTC
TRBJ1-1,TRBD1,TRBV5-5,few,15,CASSLAGTVVSEAFF,TGTGCCAGCAGCTTGGCCGGGACAGTGGTCTCTGAAGCTTTCTTT
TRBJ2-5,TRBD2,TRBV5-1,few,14,CASSRTRVSETQYF,TGCGCCAGCAGCCGGACTAGAGTGTCTGAGACCCAGTACTTC
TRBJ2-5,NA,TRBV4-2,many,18,CASSQEGGGLGPQETQYF,TGTGCCAGCAGCCAAGAAGGGGGGGGACTTGGCCCCCAAGAGACCCAGTACTTC
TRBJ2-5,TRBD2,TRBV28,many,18,CASSLVLAGVGTQETQYF,TGTGCCAGCAGTTTGGTCCTAGCGGGAGTGGGGACACAAGAGACCCAGTACTTC
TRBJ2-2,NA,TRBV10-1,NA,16,CASSVSRGADTGELFF,TGCGCCAGCAGTGTTTCCCGGGGGGCGGACACCGGGGAGCTGTTTTTT
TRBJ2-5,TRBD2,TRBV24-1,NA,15,CATSDSTSGSETQYF,TGTGCCACCAGTGATTCGACTAGCGGGAGCGAGACCCAGTACTTC
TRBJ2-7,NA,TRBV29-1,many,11,CSVVLVSEQYF,TGCAGCGTTGTTCTAGTTAGCGAGCAGTACTTC
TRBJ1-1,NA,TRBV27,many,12,CASSFQGTEAFF,TGTGCCAGCAGTTTTCAGGGCACTGAAGCTTTCTTT
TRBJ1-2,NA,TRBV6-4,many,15,CASSENGAGHYGYTF,TGTGCCAGCAGCGAGAACGGGGCCGGGCACTATGGCTACACCTTC
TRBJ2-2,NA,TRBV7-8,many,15,CASSLVRANTGELFF,TGTGCCAGCAGCTTAGTGCGGGCGAACACCGGGGAGCTGTTTTTT
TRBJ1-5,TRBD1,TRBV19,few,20,CASSIVRRDRRLYSNQPQHF,TGTGCCAGTAGTATAGTTCGCCGGGACAGGAGACTATATAGCAATCAGCCCCAGCATTTT
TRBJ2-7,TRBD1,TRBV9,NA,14,CASSGGQGGREQYF,TGTGCCAGCAGCGGAGGACAGGGCGGGCGCGAGCAGTACTTC
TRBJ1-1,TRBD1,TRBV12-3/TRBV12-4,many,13,CASKLGNRGEAFF,TGTGCCAGCAAATTAGGCAACAGGGGGGAAGCTTTCTTT
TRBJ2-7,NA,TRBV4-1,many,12,CASSQTHSEQYF,TGCGCCAGCAGCCAAACCCACTCGGAGCAGTACTTC
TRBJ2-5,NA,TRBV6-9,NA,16,CASSWEQGPTTETQYF,TGTGCCAGCAGTTGGGAACAGGGCCCGACTACGGAGACCCAGTACTTC
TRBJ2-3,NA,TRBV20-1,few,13,CSAIISGTDTQYF,TGCAGTGCTATCATCAGCGGCACAGATACGCAGTATTTT
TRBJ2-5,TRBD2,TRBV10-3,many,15,CAISEQRGGQETQYF,TGTGCCATCAGTGAGCAGAGGGGAGGGCAAGAGACCCAGTACTTC
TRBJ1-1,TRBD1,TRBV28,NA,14,CASSAPGQGSEAFF,TGTGCCAGCAGCGCTCCGGGACAGGGGTCCGAAGCTTTCTTT
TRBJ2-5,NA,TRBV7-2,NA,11,CASSMGGAQYF,TGTGCCAGCAGCATGGGCGGGGCCCAGTACTTC
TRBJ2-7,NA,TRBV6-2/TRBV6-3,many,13,CASRAGWVYEQYF,TGTGCCAGCAGAGCCGGGTGGGTCTACGAGCAGTACTTC
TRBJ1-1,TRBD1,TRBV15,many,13,CATKLDRTSEAFF,TGTGCCACCAAGTTGGACAGGACGAGTGAAGCTTTCTTT
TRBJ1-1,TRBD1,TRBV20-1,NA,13,CSAPDRDNTEAFF,TGCAGTGCCCCCGACAGGGATAACACTGAAGCTTTCTTT
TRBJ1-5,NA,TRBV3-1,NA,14,CASSPGSRNQPQHF,TGTGCCAGCAGCCCCGGCAGCCGCAATCAGCCCCAGCATTTT
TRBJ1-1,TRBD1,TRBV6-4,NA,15,CASSEVARGKTEAFF,TGTGCCAGCAGTGAAGTAGCCAGGGGGAAGACTGAAGCTTTCTTT
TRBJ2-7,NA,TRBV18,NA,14,CASSPGSGLGEQYF,TGTGCCAGCTCACCAGGTTCCGGGCTCGGGGAGCAGTACTTC
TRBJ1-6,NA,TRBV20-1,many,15,CSARQRGPYNSPLHF,TGCAGTGCTAGGCAACGGGGACCGTATAATTCACCCCTCCACTTT
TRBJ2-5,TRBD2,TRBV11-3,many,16,CASSSGLAGPQETQYF,TGTGCCAGCAGCTCCGGACTAGCGGGACCCCAAGAGACCCAGTACTTC
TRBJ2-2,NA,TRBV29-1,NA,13,CSVISGNTGELLF,TGCAGCGTTATCAGCGGTAACACCGGGGAGCTGCTTTTT
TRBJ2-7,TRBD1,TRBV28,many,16,CASRLLAGQGAYEQYF,TGTGCCAGCAGGCTTTTGGCGGGACAGGGGGCGTACGAGCAGTACTTC
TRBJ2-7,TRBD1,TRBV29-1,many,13,CSVDGTGVNEQYF,TGCAGCGTTGACGGGACAGGGGTCAACGAGCAGTACTTC
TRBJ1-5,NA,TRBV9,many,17,CASSVGSGGDGNQPQHF,TGTGCCAGCAGCGTAGGGTCGGGGGGTGACGGCAATCAGCCCCAGCATTTT
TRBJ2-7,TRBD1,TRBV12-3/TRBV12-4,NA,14,CASNTGDLSYEQYF,TGTGCCAGCAACACAGGGGACCTATCCTACGAGCAGTACTTC